The 30 T cell receptor beta chains presented below share a single source sample, sequenced in a study of cytomegalovirus exposure and HLA in healthy donors. PCR primers comprised 60 Vbeta and 13 Jbeta primers. The assay was immunoSEQ multiplex PCR, and TCRdb's table has in-frame clones only and misses some. The record lists 70,000 to 100,000 clones, of which the ten most abundant hold just over 5.5%. What was sequenced was PBMCs. All receptors come from a girl aged 10 to 17 in good health and CMV-seropositive.

V usage is TRBV5-4 and J usage is TRBJ2-2; 8 nucleotides line up with TRBD1. The J segment lost 2 bases and the V segment lost 3 bases, leaving 6 bases of the junction unmatched. Germline values: CDR1 SGHNT, CDR2 YYREEE (reference sequence). The CDR3 covers 16 residues. CDR3 residues: CASSYRGTSNTGELFF. CDR3 DNA: TGTGCCAGCAGCTACAGGGGGACTTCTAACACCGGGGAGCTGTTTTTT.

The J gene is TRBJ1-6, the V gene TRBV30, with a tentative D call TRBD1 (5 bases). CDR1 is GTSNPN, CDR2 SVGIG, per germline (reference sequence). The CDR3 has 13 amino acids. Between the trimmed V and J ends, which lost 3 bases and 6 bases, there was a span of 9 bases. For the CDR3, the DNA is TGTGCCTGGAGGTCAGGGCGTAATTCACCCCTCCACTTT. Translation gives CAWRSGRNSPLHF.

The V and J genes are TRBV4-2 and TRBJ1-5; unclear D gene. From germline, CDR1 is LGHNA and CDR2 YNFKEQ. The CDR3 is made up of 13 amino acids. Trimming took off 3 bases at V and 7 bases at J, with 10 bases between the two ends. DNA for the CDR3: TGTGCCAGCAGCCAGGAGCTCGGCCAGCCCCAGCATTTT. Translation: CASSQELGQPQHF.

The gene calls are TRBV13 and TRBJ1-2, with 10 bases fitting TRBD1. Unmatched junction bases numbered 9, after V lost 6 bases and J lost 8 bases. CDR1 and CDR2 from the germline V gene are PRHDT and FYEKMQ (reference sequence). The CDR3 is made up of 14 amino acids. The CDR3 sequence: CASRRNGGQGGYTF. DNA of the CDR3: TGTGCCAGCAGGCGGAATGGGGGACAGGGGGGCTACACCTTC.

A remark on this clone: This CDR3 is also generated by other DNA sequences in the sample. The rearrangement joins TRBV4-1 to TRBJ1-2; D uncertain. The CDR3 runs to 15 residues. Per germline, CDR1 MGHRA and CDR2 YSYEKL. Deletions cut 1 base from V and 6 bases from J, with 15 bases between. CDR3 protein: CASSQGPLGPNGYTF. The CDR3 DNA reads TGCGCCAGCAGCCAAGGGCCCCTGGGCCCCAATGGCTACACCTTC.

The V and J genes are TRBV11-3 and TRBJ2-2; the D gene is possibly TRBD1 (6 bases). Germline CDR1 SGHNT, CDR2 YENEEA. The V end lost 5 bases, the J end lost 0 bases, and 13 bases lay between the germline ends. The CDR3 spans 16 residues. CDR3 protein: CASSHGGQPNTGELFF. CDR3 nucleotide sequence: TGTGCCAGCAGCCACGGTGGACAGCCGAACACCGGGGAGCTGTTTTTT.

The chain employs TRBV5-6 and TRBJ2-5; 7 bases are a match to TRBD1. V shed 1 base and J 1 base; nucleotides not matched to a gene: 4. Germline CDR1 and CDR2: SGHDT and YYEEEE. The CDR3 runs to 15 residues. CDR3 bases: TGTGCCAGCAGCTTGATCCGGGACAGCCAAGAGACCCAGTACTTC. Its protein is CASSLIRDSQETQYF.

J is TRBJ1-6 and V is TRBV4-1; D may be TRBD1 (6 bases). CDR1 and CDR2 from the germline V gene are MGHRA and YSYEKL. Between the trimmed V and J ends, which lost 3 bases and 9 bases, there was a span of 15 bases. This CDR3 is built from 15 residues. The CDR3 DNA sequence: TGCGCCAGCAGCCATGATTCGCAGGGGAGTTCACCCCTCCACTTT. It encodes CASSHDSQGSSPLHF.

The chain is built from TRBV25-1 and TRBJ2-1, with a weak D call TRBD1 (6 bases). CDR1 MGHDK and CDR2 SYGVNS come from the germline V gene. The CDR3 contains 13 residues. Between the trimmed V and J ends, which lost 4 bases and 5 bases, there was a span of 9 bases. The chain's CDR3 is CASSGTVDNEQFF. The DNA of the CDR3 is TGTGCCAGCAGTGGGACAGTCGACAATGAGCAGTTCTTC.

J is TRBJ1-2 and V is TRBV19; 8 nucleotides align to TRBD1. V lost 7 bases and J lost 8; bases outside the gene matches: 9. The germline V gene has CDR1 LNHDA and CDR2 SQIVND (reference sequence). The CDR3 totals 13 residues. The CDR3 reads CASKPDRERGYTF. The CDR3 DNA is TGTGCCAGTAAACCGGACAGGGAGAGGGGCTACACCTTC.

The chain links TRBV7-2 to TRBJ2-5, with a possible D match to TRBD2 (6 bases). V was cut by 3 bases and J by 3 bases, with 14 bases left in between. Germline values: CDR1 SGHTA, CDR2 FQGNSA. This CDR3 is built from 15 residues. CDR3 sequence reads: CASSLGTFSEETQYF. The CDR3 nucleotides are TGTGCCAGCAGCTTGGGGACTTTCTCGGAAGAGACCCAGTACTTC. Looking up the rest from reference TRBV7-2 and TRBJ2-5 gives the full variable domain: GAGVSQSPSNKVTEKGKDVELRCDPISGHTALYWYRQSLGQGLEFLIYFQGNSAPDKSGLPSDRFSAERTGGSVSTLTIQRTQQEDSAVYLCASSLGTFSEETQYFGPGTRLLVL.

The chain carries TRBV5-1 and TRBJ2-3; 8 nucleotides line up with TRBD1. The CDR3 totals 16 residues. The germline V gene has CDR1 SGHRS and CDR2 YFSETQ. V lost 4 bases, J lost 2 bases, and 9 bases stayed unmatched. CDR3 protein: CASSPGQGGITDTQYF. For the CDR3, the DNA is TGCGCCAGCAGCCCAGGACAGGGAGGAATCACAGATACGCAGTATTTT.

The chain carries TRBV6-4 and TRBJ2-3, with D hard to call. The CDR3 runs to 14 residues. The V and J ends lost 2 bases and 1 base respectively, with 7 bases between them. CDR1 and CDR2 (germline): MRHNA, SNTAGT. The CDR3: CASSDLSGTDTQYF. The CDR3 coding sequence is TGTGCCAGCAGTGACCTGTCCGGCACAGATACGCAGTATTTT.

This chain connects TRBV2 to TRBJ1-3, with D possibly TRBD1 on 6 matching bases. Germline-derived CDR1 and CDR2 are SNHLY and FYNNEI. This CDR3 is built from 15 residues. Deletions cut 5 bases from V and 2 bases from J, with 13 bases between. CDR3 coding DNA: TGTGCCAGCAGTCCTTATTGGGGGCCTGGAAACACCATATATTTT. Translating it yields CASSPYWGPGNTIYF.

The J gene is TRBJ2-5, the V gene TRBV25-1, with D hard to call. The CDR3 spans 13 residues. CDR1 is MGHDK and CDR2 is SYGVNS in the germline V gene. Between the trimmed V and J ends, which lost 5 bases and 4 bases, there was a span of 11 bases. The CDR3 coding sequence is TGTGCCAGCAGTCCCTCACCCGGAGAGACCCAGTACTTC. Amino acid sequence: CASSPSPGETQYF.

V is TRBV19 and J is TRBJ2-1, with 7 positions matching TRBD2. Unmatched junction bases numbered 9, after V lost 3 bases and J lost 4 bases. This CDR3 comprises 16 residues. Germline assignment: CDR1 LNHDA and CDR2 SQIVND (reference sequence). The CDR3 nucleotides read TGTGCCAGTAGTATTGGTGCTAGCGGAATTTACAATGAGCAGTTCTTC. Its translation is CASSIGASGIYNEQFF.

For the CDR3, the DNA is TGTGCCAGCAGCTATGGACAGGTCAATCAGCCCCAGCATTTT. Protein: CASSYGQVNQPQHF. V usage is TRBV7-2 and J usage is TRBJ1-5; 7 bases line up with TRBD1. Germline V lookup: CDR1 SGHTA, CDR2 FQGNSA. This CDR3 is built from 14 residues. The J segment lost 3 bases and the V segment lost 4 bases, leaving 3 bases of the junction unmatched.

The V call is TRBV7-9, the J call TRBJ2-3; 7 bases align to TRBD2. Germline V gene lookup returns CDR1 SEHNR and CDR2 FQNEAQ (reference sequence). The CDR3 is 14 residues long. V shed 8 bases, J shed 3 bases, and the junction held 8 bases outside the gene matches. The CDR3 nucleotides are TGTGCCAGCCCCTCCCGGGAGGAAACAGATACGCAGTATTTT. It is translated as CASPSREETDTQYF.

This rearrangement joins TRBV29-1 to TRBJ1-1; tentative D call: TRBD1 (6 bases). CDR3 length equals 13 residues. V dropped 1 base and J dropped 5 bases, with 11 bases sitting between them. Germline CDR1 is SQVTM and CDR2 is ANQGSEA. The CDR3 protein is CSVEGGRGTEAFF. CDR3 nucleotides: TGCAGCGTTGAAGGGGGGCGAGGGACTGAAGCTTTCTTT.

J is TRBJ1-2 and V is TRBV4-3, with D hard to call. Trimming left V 0 bases short and J 4 bases short, with 15 bases between. CDR1 LGHNA and CDR2 YSLEER come from the germline V gene. The CDR3 totals 16 residues. CDR3 sequence: CASSQDRATSFYGYTF. The CDR3, as DNA: TGCGCCAGCAGCCAAGATAGAGCCACCTCTTTCTATGGCTACACCTTC.

The CDR3 reads CSVDGGGRNYGYTF. The CDR3 coding sequence is TGCAGCGTTGATGGCGGTGGAAGAAACTATGGCTACACCTTC. This chain joins TRBV29-1 and TRBJ1-2; no clear D gene. Germline CDR1 is SQVTM and CDR2 is ANQGSEA. CDR3 size: 14 residues. Trimming stripped 3 bases from V and 2 bases from J, with 13 bases between.

The V gene is TRBV4-1, the J gene TRBJ1-1, with TRBD1 matching 9 bases. Per germline, CDR1 MGHRA and CDR2 YSYEKL. This CDR3 spans 15 amino acids. J gave up 4 bases and V 2 bases, and 5 bases lay outside the gene matches. The CDR3, as DNA: TGCGCCAGCAGCCAAACAGGGGGCGGGCTCACTGAAGCTTTCTTT. It yields the protein CASSQTGGGLTEAFF.

V gene TRBV7-9 combines with J gene TRBJ1-2; D is possibly TRBD1 (5 bases). V was shortened by 1 base and J by 8 bases, with 17 bases between the two germline ends. This CDR3 is built from 15 residues. The germline V gene has CDR1 SEHNR and CDR2 FQNEAQ (reference sequence). The CDR3: CASSLVLRGSVGYTF. In DNA form, the CDR3 reads TGTGCCAGCAGCTTAGTTTTACGGGGGTCTGTGGGCTACACCTTC.

CDR3 region: CASRDRVNEQFF. As DNA, the CDR3 is TGTGCCAGCAGGGACAGGGTCAATGAGCAGTTCTTC. This rearrangement joins TRBV6-1 to TRBJ2-1; 8 bases fit TRBD1. Germline lookup yields CDR1 MNHNS and CDR2 SASEGT. The CDR3 extends over 12 amino acids. With 6 bases clipped from V and 6 bases from J, the junction kept 1 base outside the gene matches.

The chain recombines TRBV29-1 with TRBJ1-2; TRBD1 agrees at 12 bases. Germline V CDR1 and CDR2: SQVTM, ANQGSEA. V was pared by 6 bases and J by 4 bases, with 6 bases of the junction left unmatched. This CDR3 is 14 amino acids long. The CDR3 is CSVQGTGGGYGYTF. CDR3 DNA: TGCAGCGTCCAAGGGACAGGGGGCGGCTATGGCTACACCTTC.

About this clone itself: Other nucleotide sequences from this sample produce the same CDR3. The genes are TRBV11-2 and TRBJ1-2, with D possibly matching TRBD1 (5 bases). V was shortened by 3 bases and J by 4 bases, with 12 bases between the two germline ends. Germline CDR1 reads SGHAT; CDR2 reads FQNNGV. This CDR3 spans 14 amino acids. For the CDR3, the DNA is TGTGCCAGCAGCTTTGGCCAGGGAGGCTATGGCTACACCTTC. Translated: CASSFGQGGYGYTF. Full variable domain (missing parts from reference TRBV11-2 and TRBJ1-2): EAGVAQSPRYKIIEKRQSVAFWCNPISGHATLYWYQQILGQGPKLLIQFQNNGVVDDSQLPKDRFSAERLKGVDSTLKIQPAKLEDSAVYLCASSFGQGGYGYTFGSGTRLTVV.

The rearrangement uses TRBV5-1 and TRBJ2-2; the D gene is possibly TRBD1 (6 bases). Trimming cost V 4 bases and J 4 bases, with 8 bases left between them. The CDR3 spans 13 residues. Germline V gene lookup returns CDR1 SGHRS and CDR2 YFSETQ. The CDR3 here is CASSQTGTGELFF. The CDR3 coding sequence is TGCGCCAGCAGCCAGACAGGCACCGGGGAGCTGTTTTTT.

The chain couples TRBV5-4 to TRBJ2-1; 10 nucleotides match TRBD2. The CDR3 runs 17 residues. Looked up from germline, CDR1 is SGHNT and CDR2 is YYREEE (reference sequence). With V trimmed by 2 bases and J by 8 bases, 13 bases remained unmatched. The CDR3 protein is CASSFRGIAGGMDEQFF. CDR3 sequence (DNA): TGTGCCAGCAGCTTTCGGGGCATAGCGGGGGGCATGGATGAGCAGTTCTTC.

The rearrangement uses TRBV4-3 and TRBJ2-1; 12 nucleotides align to TRBD2. This CDR3 region has 18 residues. The trim removed 4 bases at V and 0 bases at J, leaving 7 bases unmatched. Germline-derived CDR1 and CDR2 are LGHNA and YSLEER. The chain's CDR3 is CASSPTLAGGSSYNEQFF. In DNA, the CDR3 is TGCGCCAGCAGCCCTACTCTAGCGGGGGGGAGCTCCTACAATGAGCAGTTCTTC.

To note about this clone: The DNA is left out, because the CDR3 cannot be placed on it with certainty; the CDR3 is given as TCRdb lists it. The chain carries TRBV27 and TRBJ2-6; the table gives TRBD1 as D, unverified against the DNA. Germline V gene data show CDR1 as MNHEY and CDR2 as SMNVEV (reference sequence). The CDR3 numbers 16 amino acids, ends counted. This chain's CDR3 is CASSPTGTFGANVLTF.